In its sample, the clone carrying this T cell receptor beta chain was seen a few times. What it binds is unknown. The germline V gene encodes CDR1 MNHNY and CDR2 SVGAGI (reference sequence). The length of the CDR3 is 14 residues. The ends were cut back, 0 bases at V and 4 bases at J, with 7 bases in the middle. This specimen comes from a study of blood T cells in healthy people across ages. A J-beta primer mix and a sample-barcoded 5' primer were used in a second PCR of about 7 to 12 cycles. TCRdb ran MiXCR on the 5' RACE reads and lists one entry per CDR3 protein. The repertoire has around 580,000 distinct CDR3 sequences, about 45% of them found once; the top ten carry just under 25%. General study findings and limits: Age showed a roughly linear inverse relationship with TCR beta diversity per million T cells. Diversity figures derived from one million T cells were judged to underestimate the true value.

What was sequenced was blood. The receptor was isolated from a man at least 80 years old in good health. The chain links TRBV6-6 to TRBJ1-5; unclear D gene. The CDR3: CASSYSTQNQPQHF. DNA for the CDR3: TGTGCCAGCAGTTACTCGACCCAGAATCAGCCCCAGCATTTT.